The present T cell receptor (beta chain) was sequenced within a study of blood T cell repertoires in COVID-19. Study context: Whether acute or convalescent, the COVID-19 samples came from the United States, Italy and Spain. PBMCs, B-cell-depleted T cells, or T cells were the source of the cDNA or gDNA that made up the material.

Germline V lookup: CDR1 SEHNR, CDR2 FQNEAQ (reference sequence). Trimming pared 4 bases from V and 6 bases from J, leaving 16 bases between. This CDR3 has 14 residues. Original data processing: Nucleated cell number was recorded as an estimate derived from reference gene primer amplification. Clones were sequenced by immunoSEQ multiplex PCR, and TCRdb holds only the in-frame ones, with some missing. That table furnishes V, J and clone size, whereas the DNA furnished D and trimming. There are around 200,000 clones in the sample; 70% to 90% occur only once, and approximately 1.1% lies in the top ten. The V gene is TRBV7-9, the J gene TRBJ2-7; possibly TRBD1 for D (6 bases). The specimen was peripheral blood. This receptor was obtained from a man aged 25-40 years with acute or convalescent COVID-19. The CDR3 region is CASSSTGGAFEQYF. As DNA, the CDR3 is TGTGCCAGCAGCTCGACAGGAGGAGCTTTCGAGCAGTACTTC.